This TCR beta chain was obtained from a study of blood T cell repertoires in COVID-19. The wider study: T cells, B-cell-depleted T cells, or PBMCs provided the cDNA or gDNA that served as material.

Measured with immunoSEQ multiplex PCR; TCRdb has only the in-frame clones, and not every one. The sample has 8,500 to 10,000 clones; roughly 84% are singletons. The ends lost 6 bases at V and 6 bases at J; junction bases unmatched: 5. The CDR3 spans 14 residues. Per germline, CDR1 MNHEY and CDR2 SMNVEV (reference sequence). The sequenced sample was peripheral blood. The chain uses TRBV27 and TRBJ2-1; 10 bases are shared with TRBD2. This clonotype originated in a human donor in a cohort sampled during active COVID-19. The CDR3 loop reads CASSQRGGPNEQFF. CDR3 DNA sequence: TGTGCCAGCAGCCAGCGGGGGGGACCCAATGAGCAGTTCTTC.